Each of the 22 T cell receptor beta chains below was sequenced from the same sample in a study of cytomegalovirus exposure and HLA in healthy donors. The repertoire was sequenced with immunoSEQ multiplex PCR; TCRdb's copy has only in-frame clones and lacks some. This table holds around 180,000 clones, about four fifths found once. What was sequenced was PBMCs. The receptors shown here come from a man younger than 30 in good health and CMV-seropositive.

This clone was observed a single time. The chain combines TRBV30 with TRBJ1-2; D is uncertain. The CDR3 runs to 13 residues. Per germline, CDR1 GTSNPN and CDR2 SVGIG (reference sequence). Trimming left V 0 bases short and J 2 bases short, with 7 bases between. The CDR3 nucleotides are TGTGCCTGGAGTGTAGCGATGAACTATGGCTACACCTTC. Translating it yields CAWSVAMNYGYTF.

This sequence joins TRBV7-6 and TRBJ2-1, with 8 bases matching TRBD2. CDR1 and CDR2 from the germline V gene are SGHVS and FNYEAQ. There are 13 residues in the CDR3. The V gene end was trimmed by 4 bases and the J gene end by 8 bases; junction bases not matched to a gene: 4. This chain's CDR3 is CASSSGLGDEQFF. CDR3 in DNA: TGTGCCAGCAGCTCGGGACTAGGCGATGAGCAGTTCTTC. Combining the CDR3 with reference TRBV7-6 and TRBJ2-1 gives the whole variable domain GAGVSQSPRYKVTKRGQDVALRCDPISGHVSLYWYRQALGQGPEFLTYFNYEAQQDKSGLPNDRFSAERPEGSISTLTIQRTEQRDSAMYRCASSSGLGDEQFFGPGTRLTVL.

The V gene is TRBV11-2, the J gene TRBJ2-5, with a possible D match to TRBD2 (6 bases). The CDR3 is 14 residues long. Germline loops: CDR1 SGHAT, CDR2 FQNNGV. Trimming cost V 1 base and J 5 bases, with 11 bases left between them. Written as DNA, the CDR3 is TGTGCCAGCAGCTTAGCGAGACTAGGGGAGACCCAGTACTTC. Translation: CASSLARLGETQYF. Full variable domain (remainder filled in from reference TRBV11-2 and TRBJ2-5): EAGVAQSPRYKIIEKRQSVAFWCNPISGHATLYWYQQILGQGPKLLIQFQNNGVVDDSQLPKDRFSAERLKGVDSTLKIQPAKLEDSAVYLCASSLARLGETQYFGPGTRLLVL.

This clone came up a few times. At the DNA level, this CDR3 is encoded by other sequences in the same sample as well. The V and J genes are TRBV6-5 and TRBJ1-1, with D unresolved. The CDR3 loop spans 11 amino acids. Germline lookup yields CDR1 MNHEY and CDR2 SVGAGI. Between the trimmed V and J ends, which lost 6 bases and 1 base, there was a span of 3 bases. The CDR3 sequence is CASSSNTEAFF. DNA for the CDR3: TGTGCCAGCAGCTCGAACACTGAAGCTTTCTTT.

This clone appeared a few times. This sequence joins TRBV28 and TRBJ1-4, with D perhaps TRBD1 (5 bases). This CDR3 is built from 12 residues. Trimming pared 6 bases from V and 8 bases from J, leaving 10 bases between. The germline V gene has CDR1 MDHEN and CDR2 SYDVKM. The CDR3 DNA reads TGTGCCAGCAGGGCATGGGGCGAAAAACTGTTTTTT. It specifies CASRAWGEKLFF.

The gene calls are TRBV5-4 and TRBJ2-2; 7 bases line up with TRBD1. CDR3 size: 16 residues. V was pared by 4 bases and J by 0 bases, with 6 bases of the junction left unmatched. Germline V gene sequence: CDR1 SGHNT, CDR2 YYREEE (reference sequence). In nucleotides, the CDR3 is TGTGCCAGCAGCCATTACAGGGGCGCGAACACCGGGGAGCTGTTTTTT. Translating gives CASSHYRGANTGELFF. The full variable domain, with the rest looked up from reference TRBV5-4 and TRBJ2-2, is ETGVTQSPTHLIKTRGQQVTLRCSSQSGHNTVSWYQQALGQGPQFIFQYYREEENGRGNFPPRFSGLQFPNYSSELNVNALELDDSALYLCASSHYRGANTGELFFGEGSRLTVL.

This sequence joins TRBV6-5 and TRBJ2-3, with 12 bases fitting TRBD1. Germline assignment: CDR1 MNHEY and CDR2 SVGAGI. The CDR3 sequence is 16 residues long. With V trimmed by 0 bases and J by 4 bases, 2 bases remained unmatched. The CDR3 DNA sequence: TGTGCCAGCAGTTACTCGGGACAGGGGGCTCCAGATACGCAGTATTTT. This gives the protein CASSYSGQGAPDTQYF.

The V call is TRBV2, the J call TRBJ2-3; 10 bases are a match to TRBD2. V trimming: 4 bases; J trimming: 2 bases; junction bases outside the gene matches: 12. Germline CDR1 and CDR2: SNHLY and FYNNEI. The CDR3 has 18 residues. Here the CDR3 reads CASSGRTSGSEVTDTQYF. The CDR3 DNA reads TGTGCCAGCAGTGGAAGGACTAGCGGATCCGAAGTCACAGATACGCAGTATTTT.

The chain combines TRBV9 with TRBJ2-3; 8 nucleotides agree with TRBD2. Trimming cost V 0 bases and J 6 bases; bases outside gene matches: 6. CDR1 and CDR2 (germline): SGDLS, YYNGEE. The CDR3 has 15 amino acids. The CDR3 sequence is CASSVGPAGADTQYF. The CDR3 DNA is TGTGCCAGCAGCGTAGGACCAGCGGGAGCCGATACGCAGTATTTT.

A few counts support this clone. This chain links TRBV5-5 with TRBJ1-2; D ambiguous. Between the trimmed V and J ends, which lost 4 bases and 2 bases, there was a span of 15 bases. Germline assignment: CDR1 SGHKS and CDR2 YYEKEE (reference sequence). The CDR3 is made up of 15 amino acids. This CDR3 is CASSPRPASNYGYTF. The CDR3 nucleotides are TGTGCCAGCAGCCCGAGGCCGGCGTCGAACTATGGCTACACCTTC.

This clone was counted a few times. The gene calls are TRBV30 and TRBJ1-2; 12 bases map to TRBD1. The CDR3 spans 13 residues. The ends lost 7 bases at V and 8 bases at J; junction bases unmatched: 8. CDR1 is GTSNPN, CDR2 SVGIG, per germline (reference sequence). DNA of the CDR3: TGTGCCTCCCCGGGACAGGGGGCTCGAGGCTACACCTTC. Protein sequence: CASPGQGARGYTF. The full variable domain, with the rest looked up from reference TRBV30 and TRBJ1-2, is SQTIHQWPATLVQPVGSPLSLECTVEGTSNPNLYWYRQAAGRGLQLLFYSVGIGQISSEVPQNLSASRPQDRQFILSSKKLLLSDSGFYLCASPGQGARGYTFGSGTRLTVV.

The gene calls are TRBV5-6 and TRBJ1-5; TRBD1 aligns across 9 bases. The CDR3 runs 15 residues. V shed 0 bases, J shed 4 bases, and the junction held 2 bases outside the gene matches. CDR1 and CDR2 from the germline V gene are SGHDT and YYEEEE. The CDR3 protein is CASSLGTGVNQPQHF. CDR3 coding DNA: TGTGCCAGCAGCTTGGGGACAGGGGTTAATCAGCCCCAGCATTTT.

For the CDR3, the DNA is TGTGCCAGCTCCCGGGACAGGGGTTCCGAGCAGTACTTC. It encodes CASSRDRGSEQYF. V and J are TRBV19 and TRBJ2-7, with 10 bases aligning to TRBD1. Germline V lookup: CDR1 LNHDA, CDR2 SQIVND (reference sequence). The CDR3 length is 13 residues. Trimming cost V 9 bases and J 6 bases; bases outside gene matches: 8.

V usage is TRBV27 and J usage is TRBJ2-1, with TRBD2 as a possible D gene (6 bases). Germline assignment: CDR1 MNHEY and CDR2 SMNVEV (reference sequence). The CDR3 runs 16 residues. V was cut by 5 bases and J by 0 bases, with 14 bases left in between. The CDR3 here is CASSRLDAPSYNEQFF. CDR3 bases: TGTGCCAGCAGTAGACTAGACGCCCCCTCCTACAATGAGCAGTTCTTC.

The chain combines TRBV30 with TRBJ1-1; D is unclear. Germline assignment: CDR1 GTSNPN and CDR2 SVGIG (reference sequence). V lost 0 bases to trimming and J lost 3 bases, with 8 bases between them. The CDR3 contains 13 residues. The CDR3 loop reads CAWSVSDYTEAFF. CDR3 DNA sequence: TGTGCCTGGAGTGTCAGCGATTACACTGAAGCTTTCTTT.

The chain couples TRBV27 to TRBJ2-1, with 14 bases identical to TRBD2. Losses at the gene ends were 5 bases for V and 5 bases for J; bases not matched to a gene: 5. The CDR3 consists of 16 residues. The germline V gene encodes CDR1 MNHEY and CDR2 SMNVEV (reference sequence). DNA of the CDR3: TGTGCCAGCAGTCCGACTAGCGGGAGGGCCAACAATGAGCAGTTCTTC. Its protein is CASSPTSGRANNEQFF.

This chain joins TRBV10-3 and TRBJ2-2; D is ambiguous. Germline CDR1 ENHRY, CDR2 SYGVKD. The CDR3 has 13 amino acids. V lost 5 bases to trimming and J lost 0 bases, with 4 bases between them. CDR3 sequence reads: CAISSTNTGELFF. Written as DNA, the CDR3 is TGTGCCATCAGTAGCACGAACACCGGGGAGCTGTTTTTT.

The CDR3 bases are TGTGCCAGCAGCGTCAAAGGGTGGCCTTCGGGGGACGAGCAGTACTTC. Translating gives CASSVKGWPSGDEQYF. This rearrangement joins TRBV9 to TRBJ2-7, with a tentative D call TRBD2 (6 bases). Germline-derived CDR1 and CDR2 are SGDLS and YYNGEE. The CDR3 sequence is 16 residues long. V was pared by 2 bases and J by 5 bases, with 20 bases between.

The J gene is TRBJ1-1, the V gene TRBV7-2, with D perhaps TRBD1 (6 bases). The ends were cut back, 2 bases at V and 12 bases at J, with 16 bases in the middle. CDR1 is SGHTA and CDR2 is FQGNSA in the germline V gene. This CDR3 contains 13 residues. CDR3 loop: CASSLYNRDNTFF. The DNA for the CDR3 is TGTGCCAGCAGCTTATATAACAGGGATAATACTTTCTTT.

The chain's CDR3 is CASSQVPPGAGGPYEQFF. CDR3 DNA: TGCGCCAGCAGCCAAGTACCTCCGGGGGCGGGAGGTCCCTATGAGCAGTTCTTC. V and J are TRBV4-3 and TRBJ2-1; 8 bases are a match to TRBD2. The CDR3 consists of 18 residues. Germline V gene data show CDR1 as LGHNA and CDR2 as YSLEER. The V gene end was trimmed by 1 base and the J gene end by 8 bases; junction bases not matched to a gene: 16.

The CDR3 protein is CASIRRDRDYEQYF. CDR3 nucleotides: TGTGCCAGCATCCGAAGAGACAGGGACTACGAGCAGTACTTC. The chain uses TRBV13 and TRBJ2-7; 7 bases line up with TRBD1. Germline V gene lookup returns CDR1 PRHDT and CDR2 FYEKMQ (reference sequence). V was pared by 7 bases and J by 3 bases, with 9 bases of the junction left unmatched. The CDR3 has 14 amino acids.

V gene TRBV28 combines with J gene TRBJ1-3, with 9 bases matching TRBD1. Germline V gene lookup returns CDR1 MDHEN and CDR2 SYDVKM. This CDR3 region has 18 residues. J was trimmed by 2 bases and V by 2 bases; bases with no gene match: 10. The CDR3 loop is CASSLGGQGIWTGNTIYF. The CDR3 bases are TGTGCCAGCAGTTTAGGGGGACAGGGTATCTGGACTGGAAACACCATATATTTT.